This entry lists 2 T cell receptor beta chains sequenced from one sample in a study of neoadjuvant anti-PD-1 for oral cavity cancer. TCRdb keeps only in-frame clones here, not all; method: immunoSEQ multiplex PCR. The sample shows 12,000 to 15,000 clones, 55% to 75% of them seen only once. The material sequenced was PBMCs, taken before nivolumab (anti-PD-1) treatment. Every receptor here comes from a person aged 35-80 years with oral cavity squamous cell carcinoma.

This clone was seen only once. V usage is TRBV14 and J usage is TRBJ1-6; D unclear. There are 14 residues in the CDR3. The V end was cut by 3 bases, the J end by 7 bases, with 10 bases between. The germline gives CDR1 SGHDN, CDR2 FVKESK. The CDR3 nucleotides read TGTGCCAGCAGCCATGGGTTTAGAAATTCACCCCTCCACTTT. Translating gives CASSHGFRNSPLHF.

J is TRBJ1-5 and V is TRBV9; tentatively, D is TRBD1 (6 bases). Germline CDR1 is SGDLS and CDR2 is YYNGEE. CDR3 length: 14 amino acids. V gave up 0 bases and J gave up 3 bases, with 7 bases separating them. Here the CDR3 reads CASSVGTVNQPQHF. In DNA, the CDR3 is TGTGCCAGCAGCGTAGGGACAGTCAATCAGCCCCAGCATTTT. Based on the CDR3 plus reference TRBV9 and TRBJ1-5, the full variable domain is DSGVTQTPKHLITATGQRVTLRCSPRSGDLSVYWYQQSLDQGLQFLIQYYNGEERAKGNILERFSAQQFPDLHSELNLSSLELGDSALYFCASSVGTVNQPQHFGDGTRLSIL.